This TCR beta chain was recovered during a study of blood T cell repertoires in COVID-19. The overall study: Donors in the United States, Italy and Spain gave samples during acute or convalescent COVID-19.

As originally analysed: For nucleated cells, counts were estimated from reference gene primer amplification. The data were produced by immunoSEQ multiplex PCR, yet TCRdb's version contains in-frame clones alone and is incomplete. Clone size and the V and J calls come from that table; the DNA yielded D and trimming. The data hold over 300,000 clones, with approximately 90% observed a single time. Either two negative PCRs, clearance, or symptom resolution qualified Cohort 3 donors as recovered. The receptor's source is a young woman who had recovered from COVID-19. Sequencing was done on a sample of PBMCs or T cells enriched from blood (not recorded which).

CDR3 in DNA: TGTGCCAGCAGTTACCGACAGGGGGGAACTGAAGCTTTCTTT. Translation: CASSYRQGGTEAFF. The J gene is TRBJ1-1, the V gene TRBV28; 9 bases are shared with TRBD1. The CDR3 loop spans 14 amino acids. V trimming: 4 bases; J trimming: 5 bases; junction bases outside the gene matches: 5. The germline V gene has CDR1 MDHEN and CDR2 SYDVKM.